Listed below are T cell receptor beta chains from one sample, sequenced in a study of siplizumab effects on memory and regulatory T cells. Profiled with immunoSEQ multiplex PCR; TCRdb holds only in-frame clones, not every one. The sample yields some 100,000 clones, about 91% seen once. Sequencing used Tregs sorted from blood. The receptor source for this set is a human donor in good health. The CDR3 runs from the conserved cysteine through the conserved F or W. Each record gives: V gene, J gene, CDR3 protein.

TRBV11-2	TRBJ2-5	CASSTGETQYF
TRBV6-1	TRBJ2-4	CASSDRGGTLAKNIQYF
TRBV10-3	TRBJ1-3	CAISESWAGAGNTIYF
TRBV7-3	TRBJ1-1	CASSLSRGTEAFF
TRBV11-3	TRBJ1-5	CASSTLQGSNQPQHF
TRBV28	TRBJ2-7	CASSPRKGGYFSYEQYF
TRBV19	TRBJ1-4	CASSITVGRSGEKLFF
TRBV6-4	TRBJ1-2	CASRPRPGHFYGYTF
TRBV29-1	TRBJ2-5	CSVVWGQETQYF
TRBV6-4	TRBJ1-1	CASSPDRGSAEAFF
TRBV28	TRBJ1-2	CASSSQGGGYTF
TRBV19	TRBJ1-5	CASSTTGGNQPQHF
TRBV18	TRBJ2-2	CASSSDRNTGELFF
TRBV7-9	TRBJ2-1	CASSPTKPLAGGNNEQFF
TRBV6-5	TRBJ2-4	CASKLGQGGNIQYF
TRBV7-6	TRBJ1-1	CASSSLQATEAFF
TRBV13	TRBJ2-2	CASSLGYSGRASRELFF
TRBV29-1	TRBJ2-3	CSVGLALAGGDGDTQYF
TRBV5-1	TRBJ2-3	CASSLEGGASGASTDTQYF
TRBV15	TRBJ2-1	CATSRSLRIEQFF
TRBV6-5	TRBJ2-7	CASSYSSFQGYEQYF
TRBV28	TRBJ2-1	CASSLLLVHSYNEQFF
TRBV7-8	TRBJ2-7	CASSINLAGIPYEQYF
TRBV6-1	TRBJ1-3	CASSAGPGNTIYF
TRBV7-7	TRBJ1-1	CASSSTVNTEAFF
TRBV28	TRBJ2-7	CASSFLDEQYF
TRBV23-1	TRBJ2-7	CASSQSGNRGAHEQYF
TRBV6-1	TRBJ1-3	CASSDWFSGNTIYF
TRBV2	TRBJ2-7	CASSGTGRVSSYEQYF
TRBV6-1	TRBJ1-4	CASSISATNEKLFF
TRBV7-3	TRBJ2-3	CASSLGRQEGTQYF
TRBV5-1	TRBJ2-2	CASSLAGTSGSTGELFF
TRBV11-2	TRBJ2-1	CASSLTSRGAPGNEQFF
TRBV28	TRBJ2-7	CASSFLSGDEQYF
TRBV6-4	TRBJ2-7	CASSSTGQAPLDF
TRBV30	TRBJ1-5	CARKALPTCCNQPQHF